The rows below give T cell receptor beta chains drawn from one sample of a study of T cells in Graves' hyperthyroidism and ophthalmopathy. TCRdb reprocessed the multiplex PCR reads with MiXCR, giving one entry per CDR3 protein. This sample has fewer than 600,000 distinct CDR3 sequences, with 13% to 15% found just once. The sequencing input was blood. These TCRs come from a woman between 35 and 50 years old with Graves' hyperthyroidism. The CDR3 runs from the conserved cysteine through the conserved F or W. The D gene is left open where the match is weak. Part of the rows lack a size; the others show once, few, many or a class for expanded clones.

d_call | j_call | clone_size | v_call | cdr3_nt | cdr3_aa
. | TRBJ2-1 | many | TRBV28 | TGTGCCAGCAGTGGACCTTACAATGAGCAGTTCTTC | CASSGPYNEQFF
. | TRBJ1-3 | . | TRBV12-3/TRBV12-4 | TGTGCCAGCAGTTTTCGGACGCAATTCTCTGGAAACACCATATATTTT | CASSFRTQFSGNTIYF
. | TRBJ2-1 | . | TRBV18 | TGTGCCAGCTCACCTTTTGACAACTCCTACAATGAGCAGTTCTTC | CASSPFDNSYNEQFF
. | TRBJ2-7 | many | TRBV28 | TGTGCCAGCAGTTCGCTCGACTCCTACGAGCAGTACTTC | CASSSLDSYEQYF
. | TRBJ1-5 | many | TRBV7-3 | TGTGCCAGCAGCCCAGGGTGTTTTAGCAATCAGCCCCAGCATTTT | CASSPGCFSNQPQHF
. | TRBJ2-5 | many | TRBV29-1 | TGCAGCGCGGCCCTTTCCCAAGAGACCCAGTACTTC | CSAALSQETQYF
TRBD1 | TRBJ2-7 | . | TRBV29-1 | TGCAGCGTTGAGACAGGGGGTTTAAACGAGCAGTACTTC | CSVETGGLNEQYF
TRBD2 | TRBJ2-1 | many | TRBV27 | TGTGCCAGCAGTCTGGGGACTAGCGTATACAATGAGCAGTTCTTC | CASSLGTSVYNEQFF
TRBD1 | TRBJ2-1 | many | TRBV2 | TGTGCCAGCAGTGTAAGAGGACAGGGATTCAATGAGCAGTTCTTC | CASSVRGQGFNEQFF
TRBD1 | TRBJ2-7 | many | TRBV28 | TGTGCCAGCAGTTCCTTCCGACAGGGGGCCTCCTACGAGCAGTACTTC | CASSSFRQGASYEQYF
. | TRBJ2-7 | many | TRBV20-1 | TGCAGTGCTAGGGGGGAAAACTCCTACGAGCAGTACTTC | CSARGENSYEQYF
. | TRBJ2-1 | . | TRBV4-1 | TGCGCCAGCAGCCAACTAGCGTACAATGAGCAGTTCTTC | CASSQLAYNEQFF
. | TRBJ2-2 | many | TRBV12-3/TRBV12-4 | TGTGCCAGCAGGCGGACCGCGAACACCGGGGAGCTGTTTTTT | CASRRTANTGELFF
TRBD2 | TRBJ2-1 | many | TRBV5-1 | TGCGCCAGCAGCTTGGTTAGCGGGAGCGTCGTCAATGAGCAGTTCTTC | CASSLVSGSVVNEQFF
TRBD2 | TRBJ2-5 | many | TRBV29-1 | TGCAGCGTTTCTAGCGGGAGTGGAGAGACCCAGTACTTC | CSVSSGSGETQYF
TRBD1 | TRBJ2-3 | many | TRBV10-3 | TGTGCCATCAGTGAGTCTTCAGGGGGCCTAGGAGATACGCAGTATTTT | CAISESSGGLGDTQYF
. | TRBJ2-7 | many | TRBV28 | TGTGCCAGCAGCCGGGAACTAGGGATAGGCGAGCAGTACTTC | CASSRELGIGEQYF
. | TRBJ1-6 | many | TRBV30 | TGTGCCTGGAGTAACAACCTGGGAAATTCACCCCTCCACTTT | CAWSNNLGNSPLHF
. | TRBJ2-7 | many | TRBV11-2 | TGTGCCAGCAGCTTTGGCCGAATCTACGAGCAGTACTTC | CASSFGRIYEQYF
. | TRBJ1-1 | many | TRBV28 | TGTGCCAGTCAGACGAACACTGAAGCTTTCTTT | CASQTNTEAFF
TRBD1 | TRBJ2-3 | many | TRBV20-1 | TGCAGTGCTAGGCGGGGGACAGGGAGGCCAGATACGCAGTATTTT | CSARRGTGRPDTQYF
TRBD1 | TRBJ1-2 | . | TRBV24-1 | TGTGCCACCAGTTTTGCCGGGACAGGGGGCTTCTATGGCTACACCTTC | CATSFAGTGGFYGYTF
. | TRBJ2-7 | many | TRBV28 | TGTGCCAGCAGTTCCTTAGGGGAGCAGTACTTC | CASSSLGEQYF
. | TRBJ2-1 | many | TRBV30 | TGTGCCTGGAGTGTAGAAGGGGGCAATGAGCAGTTCTTC | CAWSVEGGNEQFF
TRBD1 | TRBJ1-5 | many | TRBV30 | TGTGCCTGGAGTACCCGACAGGGGGCGAATCAGCCCCAGCATTTT | CAWSTRQGANQPQHF
. | TRBJ2-7 | many | TRBV12-3/TRBV12-4 | TGCGCCAGCAGCTCCGACAGGACCTACGAGCAGTACTTC | CASSSDRTYEQYF
. | TRBJ2-7 | many | TRBV5-8 | TGTGCCAGCAGCTTGGAGGGACGCTTCTACGAGCAGTACTTC | CASSLEGRFYEQYF
. | TRBJ2-5 | few | TRBV4-1 | TGCGCCAGCAGCCAAGGTACAGGTGGTGAGACCCAGTACTTC | CASSQGTGGETQYF
TRBD1 | TRBJ2-2 | . | TRBV7-6 | TGTGCCAGCAGCACAAACAGGGGGAAGAATACCGGGGAGCTGTTTTTT | CASSTNRGKNTGELFF
. | TRBJ1-1 | . | TRBV5-1 | TGCGCCAGCAGAGGGGACATCACTGAAGCTTTCTTT | CASRGDITEAFF
. | TRBJ1-1 | . | TRBV2 | TGTGCCAGCAGTCGAGATAGGCTTGTGGCTTTCTTT | CASSRDRLVAFF
. | TRBJ2-5 | few | TRBV6-1 | TGTGCCAGCAAGATAATTCCCAACTCCCAGGAAGAGACCCAGTACTTC | CASKIIPNSQEETQYF
. | TRBJ1-1 | few | TRBV3-1 | TGTGCCAGCAGCCAAGAATTAGGGAACACTGAAGCTTTCTTT | CASSQELGNTEAFF
. | TRBJ1-4 | many | TRBV28 | TGTGCCAGCAGTCTTCTCCAGACAGGAGAAAAACTGTTTTTT | CASSLLQTGEKLFF